A selection of T cell receptor beta chains follows, all from one sample in a study of T cell responses to AZD1222 COVID-19 vaccine. TCRdb's table, derived via immunoSEQ multiplex PCR, lists solely in-frame clones and lacks some. The table records roughly 150,000 clones, 85% to 95% of them present only once. The sample in question was peripheral blood, obtained on day 0 of AZD1222 vaccination. Source of these receptors: an adult in good health. CDR3s include the opening cysteine and the closing phenylalanine or tryptophan.

j_call,v_call,cdr3_aa
TRBJ2-3,TRBV25-1,CASSEFHLAGRDTQYF
TRBJ1-1,TRBV28,CASSLPRDSTEAFF
TRBJ1-4,TRBV7-9,CASSLIGTDYEKLFF
TRBJ1-5,TRBV19,CASSYGGYSNQPQHF
TRBJ2-7,TRBV7-9,CASSLSRGGAFTYEQYF
TRBJ1-5,TRBV7-2,CASSQDRGKSGQPQHF
TRBJ1-2,TRBV4-2,CASSQDLDRADYGYTF
TRBJ2-1,TRBV5-6,CASSLGGSRALNEQFF
TRBJ2-7,TRBV19,CASRLPTAASGRNEQYF
TRBJ1-1,TRBV6-1,CASSEVIEAFF
TRBJ2-2,TRBV21-1,CASSKGSGTGKSGELFF
TRBJ2-4,TRBV19,CASRPGLAGESAKNIQYF
TRBJ2-6,TRBV7-9,CASSLVRAGANVLTF
TRBJ2-1,TRBV27,CASSLSGDGSYNEQFF
TRBJ1-5,TRBV24-1,CATSDRRAGKSNQPQHF
TRBJ2-7,TRBV11-2,CASSPAPHEQYF
TRBJ2-2,TRBV5-1,CASSLPQSGGNTGELFF
TRBJ2-3,TRBV11-2,CASSEQGGKADTQYF
TRBJ2-3,TRBV27,CASSLGGSADTQYF
TRBJ2-3,TRBV6-1,CASSETSGRSDTQYF
TRBJ1-6,TRBV7-9,CASSLGDRGNSPLHF
TRBJ2-3,TRBV5-6,CASSLGRQGGTDTQYF
TRBJ1-4,TRBV4-2,CASSQIGTGGKLFF
TRBJ1-2,TRBV30,CAWTLGALHDYGYTF
TRBJ2-7,TRBV9,CASSIGLQDYEQYF
TRBJ1-4,TRBV2,CASSDAGTGANEKLFF
TRBJ1-4,TRBV5-1,CASSLARTSNEKLFF
TRBJ2-5,TRBV18,CASSGEFQETQYF
TRBJ2-1,TRBV6-5,CASSYFRHGGSNEQFF
TRBJ1-2,TRBV14,CASSPGGGGYGYTF
TRBJ1-2,TRBV10-3,CAAEGSGQGPSNYGYTF
TRBJ1-2,TRBV18,CASSPGAGSDYGYTF
TRBJ2-1,TRBV5-1,CASGKTSWANEQFF
TRBJ1-4,TRBV27,CASSSHATNEKLFF
TRBJ2-3,TRBV18,CASSPKAVHALTDTQYF
TRBJ2-3,TRBV7-2,CASSLDGRAEDTQYF
TRBJ2-7,TRBV4-2,CASSQGPSGTHEQYF
TRBJ2-7,TRBV7-2,CASSHGTSGGRAYEQYF
TRBJ2-1,TRBV30,CAWSMGDNEQFF
TRBJ2-5,TRBV11-2,CASSSRDSGETQYF
TRBJ2-3,TRBV10-2,CATQLAGGDTQYF
TRBJ1-1,TRBV6-5,CASSLIKNGEAFF
TRBJ2-5,TRBV6-5,CASSRSGAGQETQYF
TRBJ2-3,TRBV27,CASSPFGTGWSQDTQYF
TRBJ1-6,TRBV7-9,CASSLSSLNSPLHF
TRBJ2-2,TRBV5-1,CASSLHEGANTGELFF
TRBJ1-5,TRBV4-2,CASSQGTGGGQPQHF
TRBJ2-1,TRBV30,CAWKPSGSYNEQFF
TRBJ2-7,TRBV25-1,CASRWEGEQYF
TRBJ2-5,TRBV11-2,CASSIHRGGYETQYF
TRBJ1-5,TRBV24-1,CATRPGTPKRGNQPQHF
TRBJ2-2,TRBV27,CASSLWLAGPTGELFF
TRBJ2-2,TRBV15,CATSSSTLGQRNTGELFF
TRBJ1-2,TRBV28,CASSSIQTGGNRYGYTF
TRBJ2-7,TRBV6-5,CASRAGTSEYF
TRBJ2-3,TRBV5-5,CASSLGGESTDTQYF
TRBJ1-2,TRBV27,CATGAGYGYTF